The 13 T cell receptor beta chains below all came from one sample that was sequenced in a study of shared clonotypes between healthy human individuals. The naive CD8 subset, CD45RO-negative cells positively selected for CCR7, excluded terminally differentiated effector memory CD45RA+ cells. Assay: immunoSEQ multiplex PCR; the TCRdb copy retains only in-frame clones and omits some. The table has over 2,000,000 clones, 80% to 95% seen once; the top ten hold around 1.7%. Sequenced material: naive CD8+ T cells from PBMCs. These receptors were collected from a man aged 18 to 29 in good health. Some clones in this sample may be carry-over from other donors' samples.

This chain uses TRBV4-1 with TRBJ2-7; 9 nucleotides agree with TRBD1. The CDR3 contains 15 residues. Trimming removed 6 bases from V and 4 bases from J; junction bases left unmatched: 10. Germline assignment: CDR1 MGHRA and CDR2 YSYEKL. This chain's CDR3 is CASSQPGQGIYEQYF. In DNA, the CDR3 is TGCGCCAGCAGTCAGCCGGGACAGGGCATTTACGAGCAGTACTTC.

The CDR3 reads CASSLLGSGASQPQHF. In DNA, the CDR3 is TGTGCCAGCAGCTTGCTGGGGTCGGGGGCATCTCAGCCCCAGCATTTT. The chain links TRBV7-8 to TRBJ1-5; a weak D match, TRBD1 (6 bases). The V gene's germline CDR1 is SGHVS and CDR2 FQNEAQ. The CDR3 spans 16 residues. Trimming removed 3 bases from V and 6 bases from J, with 18 bases in between.

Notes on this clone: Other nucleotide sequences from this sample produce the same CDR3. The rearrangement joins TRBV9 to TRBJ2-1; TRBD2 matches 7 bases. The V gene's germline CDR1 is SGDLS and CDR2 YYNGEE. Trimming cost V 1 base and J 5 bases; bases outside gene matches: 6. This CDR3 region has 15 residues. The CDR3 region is CASSVSGGPNNEQFF. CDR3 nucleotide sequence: TGTGCCAGCAGCGTATCGGGAGGACCAAACAATGAGCAGTTCTTC.

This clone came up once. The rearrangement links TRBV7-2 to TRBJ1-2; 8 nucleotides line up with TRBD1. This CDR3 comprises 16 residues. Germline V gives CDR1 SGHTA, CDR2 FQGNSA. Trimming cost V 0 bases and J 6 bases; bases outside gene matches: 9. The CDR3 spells CASSLAVQGAMDGYTF. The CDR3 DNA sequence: TGTGCCAGCAGCTTAGCGGTGCAGGGGGCGATGGATGGCTACACCTTC.

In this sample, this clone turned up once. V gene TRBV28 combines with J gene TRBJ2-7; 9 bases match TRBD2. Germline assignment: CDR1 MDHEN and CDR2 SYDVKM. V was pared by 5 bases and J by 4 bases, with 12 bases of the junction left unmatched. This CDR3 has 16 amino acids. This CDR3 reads CASSAGLSSGIYEQYF. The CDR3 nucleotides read TGTGCCAGCAGTGCTGGTCTGTCTAGCGGGATTTACGAGCAGTACTTC.

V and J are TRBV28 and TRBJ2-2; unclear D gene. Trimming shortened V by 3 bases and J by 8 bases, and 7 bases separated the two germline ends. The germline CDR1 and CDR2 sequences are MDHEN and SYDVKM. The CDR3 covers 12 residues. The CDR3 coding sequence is TGTGCCAGCAGTTTTGTCGTAGGGGAGCTGTTTTTT. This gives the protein CASSFVVGELFF.

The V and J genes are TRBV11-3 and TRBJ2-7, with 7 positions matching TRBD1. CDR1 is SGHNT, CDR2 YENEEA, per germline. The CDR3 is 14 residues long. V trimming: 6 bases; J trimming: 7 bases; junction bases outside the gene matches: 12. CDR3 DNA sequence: TGTGCCAGCAGTCTCCGGGACAGCTCTAGTGAGCAGTACTTC. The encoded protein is CASSLRDSSSEQYF.

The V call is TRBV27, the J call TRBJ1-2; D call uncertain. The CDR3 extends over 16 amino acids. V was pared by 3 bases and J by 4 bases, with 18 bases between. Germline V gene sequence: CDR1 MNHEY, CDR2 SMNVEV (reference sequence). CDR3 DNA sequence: TGTGCCAGCAGTTTTGGCCCAGCGACCTCACTCTATGGCTACACCTTC. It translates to CASSFGPATSLYGYTF.

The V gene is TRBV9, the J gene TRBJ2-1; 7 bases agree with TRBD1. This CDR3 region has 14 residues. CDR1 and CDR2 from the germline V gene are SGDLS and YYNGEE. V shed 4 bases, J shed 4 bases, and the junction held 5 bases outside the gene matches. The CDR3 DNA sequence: TGTGCCAGCAGCCCCCGACAGGGTTACAATGAGCAGTTCTTC. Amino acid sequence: CASSPRQGYNEQFF.

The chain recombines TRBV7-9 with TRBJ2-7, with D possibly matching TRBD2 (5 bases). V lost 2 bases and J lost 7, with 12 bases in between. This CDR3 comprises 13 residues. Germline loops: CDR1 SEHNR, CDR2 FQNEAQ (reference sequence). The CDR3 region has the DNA TGTGCCAGCAGCTTATCCATAACGGGGGAGCAGTACTTC. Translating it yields CASSLSITGEQYF. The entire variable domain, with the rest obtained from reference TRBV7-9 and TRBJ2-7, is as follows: DTGVSQNPRHKITKRGQNVTFRCDPISEHNRLYWYRQTLGQGPEFLTYFQNEAQLEKSRLLSDRFSAERPKGSFSTLEIQRTEQGDSAMYLCASSLSITGEQYFGPGTRLTVT.

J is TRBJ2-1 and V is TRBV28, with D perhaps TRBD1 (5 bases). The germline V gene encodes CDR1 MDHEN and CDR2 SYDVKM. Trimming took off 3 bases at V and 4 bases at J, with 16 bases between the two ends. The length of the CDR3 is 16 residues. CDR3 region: CASSFPQGLGYNEQFF. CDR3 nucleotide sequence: TGTGCCAGCAGTTTCCCCCAGGGCTTGGGATACAATGAGCAGTTCTTC. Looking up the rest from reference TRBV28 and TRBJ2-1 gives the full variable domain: DVKVTQSSRYLVKRTGEKVFLECVQDMDHENMFWYRQDPGLGLRLIYFSYDVKMKEKGDIPEGYSVSREKKERFSLILESASTNQTSMYLCASSFPQGLGYNEQFFGPGTRLTVL.

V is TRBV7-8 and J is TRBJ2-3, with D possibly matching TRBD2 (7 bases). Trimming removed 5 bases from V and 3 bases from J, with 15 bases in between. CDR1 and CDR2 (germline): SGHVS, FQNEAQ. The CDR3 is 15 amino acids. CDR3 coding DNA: TGTGCCAGCAGCCGGGGGGCCCGAGATACAGATACGCAGTATTTT. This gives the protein CASSRGARDTDTQYF. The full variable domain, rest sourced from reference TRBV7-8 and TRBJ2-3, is GAGVSQSPRYKVAKRGQDVALRCDPISGHVSLFWYQQALGQGPEFLTYFQNEAQLDKSGLPSDRFFAERPEGSVSTLKIQRTQQEDSAVYLCASSRGARDTDTQYFGPGTRLTVL.

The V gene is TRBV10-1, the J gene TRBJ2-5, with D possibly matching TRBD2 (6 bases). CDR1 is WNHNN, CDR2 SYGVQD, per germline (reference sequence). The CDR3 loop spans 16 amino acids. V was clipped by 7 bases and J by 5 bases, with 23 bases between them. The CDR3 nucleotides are TGCGCCAGCATCGGACGGGACTCTCTTCGTGTTGAGACCCAGTACTTC. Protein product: CASIGRDSLRVETQYF.